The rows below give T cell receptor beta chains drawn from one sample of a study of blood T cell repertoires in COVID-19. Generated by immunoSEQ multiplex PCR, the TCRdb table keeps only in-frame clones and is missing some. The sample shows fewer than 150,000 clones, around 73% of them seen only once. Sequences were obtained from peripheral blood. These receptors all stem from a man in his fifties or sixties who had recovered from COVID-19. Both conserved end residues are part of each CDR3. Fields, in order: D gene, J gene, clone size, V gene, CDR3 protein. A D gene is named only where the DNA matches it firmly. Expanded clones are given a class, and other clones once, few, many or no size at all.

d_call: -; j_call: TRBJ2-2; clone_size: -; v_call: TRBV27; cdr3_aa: CASTTRTTFTGELFF
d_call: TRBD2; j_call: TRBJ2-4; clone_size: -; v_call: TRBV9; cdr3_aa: CASSVAGGLANIQYF
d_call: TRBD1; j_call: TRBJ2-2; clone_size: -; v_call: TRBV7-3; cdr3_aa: CASISRDRTNTGELFF
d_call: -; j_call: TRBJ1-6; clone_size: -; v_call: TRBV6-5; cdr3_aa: CASRGPYSPLHF
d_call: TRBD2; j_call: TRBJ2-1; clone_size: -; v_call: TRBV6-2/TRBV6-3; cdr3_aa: CASRPDSGSKTYNEQFF
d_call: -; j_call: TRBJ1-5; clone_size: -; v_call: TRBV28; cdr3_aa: CASSLRLVGPQHF
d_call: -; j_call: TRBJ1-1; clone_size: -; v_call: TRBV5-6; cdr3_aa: CASSSHDRLNTEAFF
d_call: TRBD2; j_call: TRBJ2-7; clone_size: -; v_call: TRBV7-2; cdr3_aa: CASSPRTSGRTYEQYF
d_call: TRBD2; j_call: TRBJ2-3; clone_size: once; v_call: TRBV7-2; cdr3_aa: CASSLKAGDADTQYF
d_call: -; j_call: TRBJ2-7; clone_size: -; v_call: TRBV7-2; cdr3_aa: CASKSGSLSYEQYF
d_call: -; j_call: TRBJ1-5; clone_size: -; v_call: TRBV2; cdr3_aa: CASSAQVTGAQPQHF
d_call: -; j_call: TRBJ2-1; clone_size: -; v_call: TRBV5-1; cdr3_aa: CASSPDGEGEQFF
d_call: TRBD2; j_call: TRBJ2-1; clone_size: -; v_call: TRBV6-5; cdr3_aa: CASSFLRTSGGNEQFF
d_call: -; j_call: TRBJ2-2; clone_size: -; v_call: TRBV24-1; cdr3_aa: CATSPTANTGELFF
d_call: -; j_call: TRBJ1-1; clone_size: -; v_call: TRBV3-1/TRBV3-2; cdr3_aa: CASSQPRVTEAFF
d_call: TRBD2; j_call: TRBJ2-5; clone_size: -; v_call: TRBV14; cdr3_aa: CASSQDGRLAGLETQYF
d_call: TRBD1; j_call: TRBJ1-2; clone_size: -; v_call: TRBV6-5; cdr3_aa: CASSPRTGGGYGYTF
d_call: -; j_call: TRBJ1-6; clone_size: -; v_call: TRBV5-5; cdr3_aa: CASSFSSGGNLGSPLHF
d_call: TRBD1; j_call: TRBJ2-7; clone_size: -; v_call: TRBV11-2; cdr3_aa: CASSSSMGQTYEQYF
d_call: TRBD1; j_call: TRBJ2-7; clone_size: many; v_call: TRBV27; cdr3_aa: CASSLGRWGQGRSYEQYF
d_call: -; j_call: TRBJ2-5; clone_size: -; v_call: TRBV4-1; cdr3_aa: CASSLTPGETQYF
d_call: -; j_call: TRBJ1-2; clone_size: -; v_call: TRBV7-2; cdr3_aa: CASSLAGEPYFTTF
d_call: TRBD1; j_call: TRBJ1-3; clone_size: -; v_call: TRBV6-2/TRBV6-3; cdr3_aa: CASSYSTGSGNTIYF
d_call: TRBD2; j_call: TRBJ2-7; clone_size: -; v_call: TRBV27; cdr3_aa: CASRFAGTSGGGAYEQYF
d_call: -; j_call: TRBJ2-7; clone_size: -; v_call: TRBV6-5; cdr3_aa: CASRGFLSNEQYF
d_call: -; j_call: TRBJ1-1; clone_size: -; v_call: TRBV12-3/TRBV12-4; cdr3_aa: CASSITRGRTFF